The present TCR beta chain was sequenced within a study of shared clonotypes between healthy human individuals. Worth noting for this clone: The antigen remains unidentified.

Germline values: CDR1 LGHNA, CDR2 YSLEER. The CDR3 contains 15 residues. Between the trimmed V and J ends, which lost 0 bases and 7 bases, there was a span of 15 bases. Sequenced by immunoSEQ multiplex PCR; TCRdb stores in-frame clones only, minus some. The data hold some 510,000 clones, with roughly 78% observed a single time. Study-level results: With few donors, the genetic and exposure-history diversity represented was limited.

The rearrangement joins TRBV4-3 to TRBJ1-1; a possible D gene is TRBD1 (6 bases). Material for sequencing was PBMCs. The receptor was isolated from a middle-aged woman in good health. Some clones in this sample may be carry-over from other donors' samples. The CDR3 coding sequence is TGCGCCAGCAGCCAAGAAGGGGGGGCGCTGGGTGAAGCTTTCTTT. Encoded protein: CASSQEGGALGEAFF.